Given below is one T cell receptor (beta chain) in context. TCRdb keeps only in-frame clones here, not all; method: immunoSEQ multiplex PCR. The sample has roughly 260,000 clones, about 87% seen once. The source of the sample is a study of blood T cell repertoires in COVID-19. This CDR3 region has 14 residues. Trimming stripped 2 bases from V and 3 bases from J, with 8 bases between. Germline CDR1 is SGHDT and CDR2 is YYEEEE. Recruits, aged roughly 18 to 89 years, lived in 20 to 30 US areas. Clinical history as reported by participants underpinned cohort assignment. The receptor comes from a woman aged 30 to 39 with acute COVID-19. Sequencing used PBMCs or T cells enriched from blood (not recorded which). This chain links TRBV5-6 with TRBJ1-4; tentatively, D is TRBD1 (6 bases). The CDR3, as DNA: TGTGCCAGCAGCTTCACAGGGTCTAATGAAAAACTGTTTTTT. It is translated as CASSFTGSNEKLFF. Supplemented by reference TRBV5-6 and TRBJ1-4, the full variable domain reads DAGVTQSPTHLIKTRGQQVTLRCSPKSGHDTVSWYQQALGQGPQFIFQYYEEEERQRGNFPDRFSGHQFPNYSSELNVNALLLGDSALYLCASSFTGSNEKLFFGSGTQLSVL.